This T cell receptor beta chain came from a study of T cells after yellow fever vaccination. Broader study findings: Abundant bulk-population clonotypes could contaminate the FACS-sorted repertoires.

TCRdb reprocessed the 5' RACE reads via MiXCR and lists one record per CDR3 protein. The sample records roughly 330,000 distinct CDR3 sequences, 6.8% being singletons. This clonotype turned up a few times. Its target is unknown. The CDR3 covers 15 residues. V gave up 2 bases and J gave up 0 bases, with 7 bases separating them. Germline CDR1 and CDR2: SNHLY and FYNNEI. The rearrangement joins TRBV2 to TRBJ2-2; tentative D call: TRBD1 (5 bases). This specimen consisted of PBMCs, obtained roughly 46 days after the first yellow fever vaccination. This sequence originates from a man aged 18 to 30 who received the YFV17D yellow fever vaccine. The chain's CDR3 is CASSEQGANTGELFF. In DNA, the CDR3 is TGTGCCAGCAGTGAACAGGGCGCGAACACCGGGGAGCTGTTTTTT.